A single T cell receptor beta chain is shown here with its context. Its matching antigen is unknown. This CDR3 has 15 amino acids. In germline, CDR1 is MNHEY, CDR2 SVGEGT. V lost 3 bases and J lost 7, with 19 bases in between. This sample is part of a study of response to subunit inactivated influenza vaccine. Study-wide findings and caveats: Few new T cells, the authors suggested, are recruited by each seasonal influenza vaccination.

Using its own MiXCR run on the RT-PCR reads, TCRdb lists one record per CDR3 protein. The repertoire includes hundreds of thousands of distinct CDR3 sequences, about 8% of them detected once, and roughly 13% sits in the top ten. The chain employs TRBV6-2 or TRBV6-3 and TRBJ2-7; D is possibly TRBD2 (6 bases). Sequenced material: PBMCs from blood, taken around 2 years after vaccination. This clonotype was sampled from a man in his fifties or sixties who received an inactivated influenza vaccine. The CDR3 DNA is TGTGCCAGCAGTTATTCGGGACTGGGGAAGGAAGAGCAGTACTTC. Amino acids: CASSYSGLGKEEQYF.